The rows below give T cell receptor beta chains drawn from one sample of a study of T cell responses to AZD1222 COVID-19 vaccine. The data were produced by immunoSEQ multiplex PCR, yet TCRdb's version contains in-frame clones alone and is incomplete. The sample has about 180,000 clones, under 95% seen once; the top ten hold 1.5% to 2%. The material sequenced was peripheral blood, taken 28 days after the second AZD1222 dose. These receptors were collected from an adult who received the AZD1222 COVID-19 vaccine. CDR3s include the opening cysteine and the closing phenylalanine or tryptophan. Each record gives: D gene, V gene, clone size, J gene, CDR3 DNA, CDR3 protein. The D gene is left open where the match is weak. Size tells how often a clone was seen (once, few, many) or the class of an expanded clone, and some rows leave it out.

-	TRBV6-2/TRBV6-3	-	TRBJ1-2	TGTGCCAGCAGTTACTCGCTGGTCTTAGGCTACACCTTC	CASSYSLVLGYTF
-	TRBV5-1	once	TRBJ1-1	TGCGCCAGCAGCTTCGACAGACAGAACACTGAAGCTTTCTTT	CASSFDRQNTEAFF
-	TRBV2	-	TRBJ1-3	TGTGCCAGCAGTCCGGTGCGGGCCCCTGGAAACACCATATATTTT	CASSPVRAPGNTIYF
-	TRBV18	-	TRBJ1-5	TGTGCCAGCTCACCTTCCATCAATCAGCCCCAGCATTTT	CASSPSINQPQHF
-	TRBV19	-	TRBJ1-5	TGTGCCAGTAGTATAGCCCGGACGGGAAATCAGCCCCAGCATTTT	CASSIARTGNQPQHF
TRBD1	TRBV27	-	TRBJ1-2	TGTGCCAGCAGTCCATGGACAGGCGTCCATGGCTACACCTTC	CASSPWTGVHGYTF
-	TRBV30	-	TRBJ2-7	TGTGCCTGGAGTGTTTCGACAGGATTAGGCTACGAGCAGTACTTC	CAWSVSTGLGYEQYF
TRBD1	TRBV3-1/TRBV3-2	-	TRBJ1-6	TGTGCCAGCAGCCCGGAGACAGGGTACGGTTCACCCCTCCACTTT	CASSPETGYGSPLHF
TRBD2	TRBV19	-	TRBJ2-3	TGTGCCAGTAGTATAGTGCGGGGGGGGCGCACCGGTTCCGCAGATACGCAGTATTTT	CASSIVRGGRTGSADTQYF
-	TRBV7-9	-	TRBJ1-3	TGTGCCAGCAGCTTAAGTGGTCGCGGAGGAAACACCATATATTTT	CASSLSGRGGNTIYF
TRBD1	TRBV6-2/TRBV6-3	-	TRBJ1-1	TGTGCCAGCAGTAGACAGGGAATGAACACTGAAGCTTTCTTT	CASSRQGMNTEAFF
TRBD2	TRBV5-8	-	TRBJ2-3	TGTGCCAGCAGCTTGGTACTAGCGGGAGTTCAGGGCGATTGGCAGTATTTT	CASSLVLAGVQGDWQYF
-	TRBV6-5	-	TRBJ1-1	TGTGCCAGCAGTTATTATGGGGTATGGGGAGATGAAGCTTTCTTT	CASSYYGVWGDEAFF
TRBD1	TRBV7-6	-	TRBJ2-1	TGTGCCAGCAGCTCCGAAGACAGGGGGAATGAGCAGTTCTTC	CASSSEDRGNEQFF
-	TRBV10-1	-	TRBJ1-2	TGCGCCAGCAGCGACAGCGAGTATGGCTACACCTTC	CASSDSEYGYTF
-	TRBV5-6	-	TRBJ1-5	TGTGCCAGCAGCTCCCGTGCGGCCCTTAGCAATCAGCCCCAGCATTTT	CASSSRAALSNQPQHF
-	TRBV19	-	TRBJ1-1	TGTGCCAGTAGTATAGGTGGAGGCAGGGAGGTTCGTGGAGCTTTCTTT	CASSIGGGREVRGAFF
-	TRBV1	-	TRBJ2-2	TGCACCAACACACAGAGGGAGCACCGGGGAGCTGTTTTT	CTNTQREHRGAVF
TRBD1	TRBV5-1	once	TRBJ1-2	TGCGCCAGCAGCTTGCGTACAGGGGACAACTATGGCTACACCTTC	CASSLRTGDNYGYTF
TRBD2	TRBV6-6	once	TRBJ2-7	TGTGCCAGCAGTATAGGACTAGTCTCCTACGAGCAGTACTTC	CASSIGLVSYEQYF
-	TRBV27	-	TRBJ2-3	TGTGCCAGCAGTTTTTTTCCTAACACAGATACGCAGTATTTT	CASSFFPNTDTQYF
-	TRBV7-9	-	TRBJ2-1	TGTGCCAGCAGCTTAGAACCCGGGGGCTCCTACAATGAGCAGTTCTTC	CASSLEPGGSYNEQFF
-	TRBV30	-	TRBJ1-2	TGTGCCTGGACCCGACAACTAACTAACTATGGCTACACCTTC	CAWTRQLTNYGYTF
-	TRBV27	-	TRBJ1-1	TGTGCCAGCCATCCGGGGCTGAACACTGAAGCTTTCTTT	CASHPGLNTEAFF
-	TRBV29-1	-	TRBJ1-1	TGCAGCGTACACAGCCCTCCTTTGAAGAACACTGAAGCTTTCTTT	CSVHSPPLKNTEAFF
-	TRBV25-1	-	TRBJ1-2	TGTGCCAGCAGTGAATTTGGGGGGGCATCTGGCTACACCTTC	CASSEFGGASGYTF
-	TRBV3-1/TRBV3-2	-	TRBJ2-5	TGTGCCAGCAGCCAGCTGTCGGGGGCCCAGTACTTC	CASSQLSGAQYF
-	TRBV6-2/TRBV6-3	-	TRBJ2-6	TGTGCCAGCAGTTACTCTGGGGCCAACGTCCTGACTTTC	CASSYSGANVLTF
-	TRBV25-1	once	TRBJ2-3	TGTGCCAGCAGTGACCGGGGATCCTGGACGCAGTATTTT	CASSDRGSWTQYF
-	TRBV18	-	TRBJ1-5	TGTGCCAGCCGATGGGGGGACCCCGACCAGCCCCAGCATTTT	CASRWGDPDQPQHF
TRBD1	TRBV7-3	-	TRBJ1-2	TGTGCCAGCAGCCCGACAGGGCGTAACTATGGCTACACCTTC	CASSPTGRNYGYTF
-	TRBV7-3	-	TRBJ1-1	TGTGCCAGCAGCTCCCTAGTGAACACTGAAGCTTTCTTT	CASSSLVNTEAFF
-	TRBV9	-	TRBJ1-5	TGTGCCAGCAGCCCGGGTCAGTCTGATCAGCCCCAGCATTTT	CASSPGQSDQPQHF
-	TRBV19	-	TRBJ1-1	TGTGCCAGTAGTATTGGGGGATACACTGAAGCTTTCTTT	CASSIGGYTEAFF
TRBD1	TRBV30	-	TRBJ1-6	TGTGCCTGTCCGGGACAGCGCCCGCCCTTTTATAATTCACCCCTCCACTTT	CACPGQRPPFYNSPLHF
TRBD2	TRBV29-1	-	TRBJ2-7	TGCAGCGTCAGGGGGGCTAGCGGGACTAACTACGAGCAGTACTTC	CSVRGASGTNYEQYF
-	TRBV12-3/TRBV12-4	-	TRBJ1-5	TGTGCCAGCAGTTTAGCTCCTCAGCCCCAGCATTTT	CASSLAPQPQHF
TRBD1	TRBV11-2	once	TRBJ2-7	TGTGCCAGCAGCTTAAGTCAGGGGGCGCGTCAGGAGCAGTACTTC	CASSLSQGARQEQYF
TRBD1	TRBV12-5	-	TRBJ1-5	TGTGCTAGTGGTTTGGTACAGGGGGCAAGCAATCAGCCCCAGCATTTT	CASGLVQGASNQPQHF
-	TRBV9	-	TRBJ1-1	TGTGCCAGCAGCGCGATGATGAACACTGAAGCTTTCTTT	CASSAMMNTEAFF
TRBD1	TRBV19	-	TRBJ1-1	TGTGCCAGTAGGCAGGGGGCCCGATCTTTGAACACTGAAGCTTTCTTT	CASRQGARSLNTEAFF
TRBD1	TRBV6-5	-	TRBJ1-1	TGTGCCAGCAGTTACTCCCGGACAGGGACGACTGAAGCTTTCTTT	CASSYSRTGTTEAFF